This passage covers 15 T cell receptor beta chains from one sample sequenced in a study of circulating CD8 cells and anti-PD-1 response in melanoma. Each library started from roughly 15 ng of total RNA using the QIAseq Immune Repertoire TCR panel. TCRdb re-called the reads through MiXCR, storing one row per CDR3 protein. The table has 480 or so distinct CDR3 sequences, around 12% seen once. From live CD3+CD8+TCRalphabeta+ cells, four PD-1 and/or TIGIT subsets were sorted. The source material was CD8+ T cells from PBMCs, sampled at baseline or after one month of anti-PD-1 therapy (not recorded which). The receptors stem from a human donor with melanoma.

Within the sample, this clonotype is hyperexpanded. The V and J genes are TRBV20-1 and TRBJ2-7, with TRBD1 matching over 9 bases. This CDR3 spans 15 amino acids. The germline CDR1 and CDR2 sequences are DFQATT and SNEGSKA (reference sequence). J lost 7 bases, V lost 5 bases, and 15 bases had no gene match. This CDR3 reads CSAQEGTGRILEQYF. In DNA form, the CDR3 reads TGCAGTGCTCAGGAGGGGACAGGGCGAATCTTAGAGCAGTACTTC.

V gene TRBV20-1 combines with J gene TRBJ2-7; TRBD1 matches at 7 bases. Looked up from germline, CDR1 is DFQATT and CDR2 is SNEGSKA (reference sequence). The CDR3 spans 13 residues. The V gene end was trimmed by 5 bases and the J gene end by 0 bases; junction bases not matched to a gene: 4. The chain's CDR3 is CSAPTGSSYEQYF. Here the CDR3 DNA reads TGCAGTGCTCCGACAGGGAGCTCCTACGAGCAGTACTTC.

This clonotype is termed medium-sized. The V call is TRBV20-1, the J call TRBJ2-7; tentatively, D is TRBD1 (6 bases). Trimming shortened V by 4 bases and J by 0 bases, and 10 bases separated the two germline ends. Germline loops: CDR1 DFQATT, CDR2 SNEGSKA (reference sequence). The CDR3 is made up of 13 amino acids. The CDR3: CSAKGQNSYEQYF. The CDR3 coding sequence is TGCAGTGCTAAAGGACAGAACTCCTACGAGCAGTACTTC.

By share, this clonotype ranks as hyperexpanded. The J gene is TRBJ1-6, the V gene TRBV11-2; D remains ambiguous. Trimming took off 0 bases at V and 10 bases at J, with 16 bases between the two ends. Germline values: CDR1 SGHAT, CDR2 FQNNGV. The CDR3 is 16 amino acids. The CDR3 DNA follows: TGTGCCAGCAGCTTAGATCCCCAACCGAGGATCTCACCCCTCCACTTT. Encoded protein: CASSLDPQPRISPLHF.

This clonotype is labeled large. This chain links TRBV24-1 with TRBJ2-3; D not certain. Germline CDR1 reads KGHDR; CDR2 reads SFDVKD. The CDR3 length is 13 residues. The V and J ends lost 7 bases and 0 bases respectively, with 7 bases between them. CDR3 region: CATSELSTDTQYF. CDR3 DNA sequence: TGTGCCACCAGCGAACTAAGCACAGATACGCAGTATTTT.

This clonotype is labeled large (0.1 to 1%). This sequence joins TRBV7-2 and TRBJ2-3, with 9 bases lining up with TRBD2. The CDR3 totals 15 residues. Germline CDR1 and CDR2: SGHTA and FQGNSA. The ends lost 1 base at V and 5 bases at J; junction bases unmatched: 4. CDR3: CASSLVAGDGDTQYF. The CDR3, as DNA: TGTGCCAGCAGCTTAGTAGCGGGGGATGGAGATACGCAGTATTTT.

By its share, this clonotype is medium-sized (0.01 to 0.1%). The chain uses TRBV19 and TRBJ1-5; TRBD1 matches at 8 bases. Germline assignment: CDR1 LNHDA and CDR2 SQIVND (reference sequence). The CDR3 extends over 13 amino acids. The V and J ends lost 4 bases and 9 bases, in that order; junction bases with no gene match: 5. CDR3 residues: CASSNQGARPQHF. The CDR3 coding sequence is TGTGCCAGTAGTAACCAGGGGGCGCGGCCCCAGCATTTT. The full variable domain, its missing parts supplied by reference TRBV19 and TRBJ1-5, is DGGITQSPKYLFRKEGQNVTLSCEQNLNHDAMYWYRQDPGQGLRLIYYSQIVNDFQKGDIAEGYSVSREKKESFPLTVTSAQKNPTAFYLCASSNQGARPQHFGDGTRLSIL.

By share, this clonotype counts as medium-sized. The rearrangement links TRBV9 to TRBJ2-7; 7 bases fit TRBD1. The V gene end was trimmed by 2 bases and the J gene end by 1 base; junction bases not matched to a gene: 0. The CDR3 sequence is 13 residues long. Germline V gives CDR1 SGDLS, CDR2 YYNGEE. This chain's CDR3 is CASSVGQSYEQYF. The DNA of the CDR3 is TGTGCCAGCAGCGTGGGACAGTCCTACGAGCAGTACTTC. Based on the CDR3 plus reference TRBV9 and TRBJ2-7, the full variable domain is DSGVTQTPKHLITATGQRVTLRCSPRSGDLSVYWYQQSLDQGLQFLIQYYNGEERAKGNILERFSAQQFPDLHSELNLSSLELGDSALYFCASSVGQSYEQYFGPGTRLTVT.

By sample fraction, this clonotype is large (0.1 to 1%). The chain couples TRBV23-1 to TRBJ1-1; 8 bases match TRBD1. TRBV23-1 is sorted into the ORF group, with uncertain function. The trim removed 2 bases at V and 2 bases at J, leaving 4 bases unmatched. The CDR3 spans 15 residues. CDR3 sequence: CASSQGDRKNTEAFF. The CDR3, as DNA: TGCGCCAGCAGTCAAGGGGACAGGAAAAACACTGAAGCTTTCTTT.

Concerning this clonotype itself: One end of the junction does not line up with germline, which may come from a read error. The genes are TRBV27 and TRBJ2-2; 8 nucleotides agree with TRBD2. The CDR3 contains 15 residues. Germline V gives CDR1 MNHEY, CDR2 SMNVEV (reference sequence). The CDR3 DNA follows: TGTGCCAACAGTGACAGCGCGGGGGGCACCGGGGAGCTGTTTTTT. It is translated as CANSDSAGGTGELFF.

This clonotype is labeled as large. The rearrangement links TRBV2 to TRBJ2-2; 12 bases are shared with TRBD1. Trimming cost V 4 bases and J 10 bases; bases outside gene matches: 7. In germline, CDR1 is SNHLY, CDR2 FYNNEI. The CDR3 sequence is 15 residues long. The DNA for the CDR3 is TGTGCCAGCAGTGTGGGACAGGGGGCGCAAGTGGAGCTGTTTTTT. Encoded protein: CASSVGQGAQVELFF.

As concerns this clonotype: The CDR3 does not close with the conserved phenylalanine or tryptophan, likely indicating a read error. The gene calls are TRBV27 and TRBJ2-7; either TRBD1 or TRBD2 may supply D (5 bases each). Trimming shortened V by 2 bases and J by 1 base, and 6 bases separated the two germline ends. Germline-derived CDR1 and CDR2 are MNHEY and SMNVEV (reference sequence). The CDR3 consists of 13 residues. The CDR3 here is CASSLGGSYEQYL. The DNA of the CDR3 is TGTGCCAGCAGTTTAGGGGGATCCTACGAGCAGTACCTC.

By frequency in the sample, this clonotype is medium-sized. The chain links TRBV5-4 to TRBJ2-3; TRBD2 agrees at 8 bases. The CDR3 loop spans 15 amino acids. Losses at the gene ends were 4 bases for V and 2 bases for J; bases not matched to a gene: 6. Germline V gene lookup returns CDR1 SGHNT and CDR2 YYREEE (reference sequence). The CDR3 loop is CASSQAGALTDTQYF. The CDR3 bases are TGTGCCAGCAGCCAAGCGGGGGCCCTCACAGATACGCAGTATTTT.

This clonotype rates as medium-sized. The chain uses TRBV7-2 and TRBJ2-1; 11 bases line up with TRBD2. Looked up from germline, CDR1 is SGHTA and CDR2 is FQGNSA. This CDR3 is built from 17 residues. Trimming took 5 bases from V and 6 from J; bases not matched to a gene: 12. The CDR3 DNA follows: TGTGCCAGCAGCCGGAACTTAGCGGGGGGGCCGGTCAATGAGCAGTTCTTC. Translated, it gives CASSRNLAGGPVNEQFF.

Relative to its sample, this clonotype is medium-sized. The J gene is TRBJ1-2, the V gene TRBV5-4, with D perhaps matching TRBD1 (5 bases). Germline CDR1 and CDR2: SGHNT and YYREEE (reference sequence). V was clipped by 0 bases and J by 6 bases, with 18 bases between them. The CDR3 is 16 residues long. The CDR3 here is CASSLDMDNGGDGYTF. In DNA form, the CDR3 reads TGTGCCAGCAGCTTGGATATGGACAATGGAGGTGATGGCTACACCTTC.